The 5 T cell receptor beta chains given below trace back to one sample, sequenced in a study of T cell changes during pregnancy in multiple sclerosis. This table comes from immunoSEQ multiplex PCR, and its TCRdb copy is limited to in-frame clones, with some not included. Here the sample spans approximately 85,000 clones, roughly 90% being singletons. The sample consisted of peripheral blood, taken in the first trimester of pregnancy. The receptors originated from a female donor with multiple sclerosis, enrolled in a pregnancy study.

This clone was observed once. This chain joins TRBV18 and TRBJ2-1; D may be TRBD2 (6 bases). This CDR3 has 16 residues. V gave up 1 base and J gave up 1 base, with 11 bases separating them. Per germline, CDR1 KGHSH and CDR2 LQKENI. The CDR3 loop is CASSPLADRSYNEQFF. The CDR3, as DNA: TGTGCCAGCTCACCACTAGCGGATCGGTCCTACAATGAGCAGTTCTTC.

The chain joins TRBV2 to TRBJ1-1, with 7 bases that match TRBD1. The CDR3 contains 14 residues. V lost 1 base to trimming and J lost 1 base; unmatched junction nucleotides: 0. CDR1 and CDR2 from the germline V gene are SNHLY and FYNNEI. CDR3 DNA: TGTGCCAGCAGTGAAGGGGACAGGAACACTGAAGCTTTCTTT. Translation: CASSEGDRNTEAFF.

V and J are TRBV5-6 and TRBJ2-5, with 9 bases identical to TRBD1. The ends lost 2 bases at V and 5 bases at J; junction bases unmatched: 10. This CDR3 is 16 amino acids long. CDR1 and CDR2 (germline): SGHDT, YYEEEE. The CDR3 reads CASSFRRFGTGETQYF. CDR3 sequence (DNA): TGTGCCAGCAGCTTTAGGCGTTTTGGGACAGGGGAGACCCAGTACTTC.

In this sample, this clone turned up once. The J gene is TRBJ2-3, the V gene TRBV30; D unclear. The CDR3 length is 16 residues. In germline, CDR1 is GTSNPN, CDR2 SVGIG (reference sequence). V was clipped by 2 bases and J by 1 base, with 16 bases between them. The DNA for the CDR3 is TGTGCCTGGAGTACAAAAAGTGGCGGTCGCACAGATACGCAGTATTTT. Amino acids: CAWSTKSGGRTDTQYF.

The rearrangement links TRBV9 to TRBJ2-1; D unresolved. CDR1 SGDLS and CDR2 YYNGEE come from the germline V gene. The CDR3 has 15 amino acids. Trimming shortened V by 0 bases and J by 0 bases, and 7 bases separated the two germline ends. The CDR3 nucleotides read TGTGCCAGCAGCGTAGTACAGAGCTCCTACAATGAGCAGTTCTTC. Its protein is CASSVVQSSYNEQFF.